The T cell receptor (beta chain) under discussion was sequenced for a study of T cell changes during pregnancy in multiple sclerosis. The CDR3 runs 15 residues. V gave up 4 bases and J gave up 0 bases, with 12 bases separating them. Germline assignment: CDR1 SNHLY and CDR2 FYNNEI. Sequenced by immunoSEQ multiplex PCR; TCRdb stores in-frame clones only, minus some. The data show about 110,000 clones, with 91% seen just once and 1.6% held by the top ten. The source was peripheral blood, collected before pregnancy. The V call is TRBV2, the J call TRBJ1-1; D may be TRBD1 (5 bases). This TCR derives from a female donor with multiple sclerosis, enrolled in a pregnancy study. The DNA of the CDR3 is TGTGCCAGCAGTGGACAGATCCAAATGAACACTGAAGCTTTCTTT. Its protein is CASSGQIQMNTEAFF. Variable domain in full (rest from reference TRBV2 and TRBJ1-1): EPEVTQTPSHQVTQMGQEVILRCVPISNHLYFYWYRQILGQKVEFLVSFYNNEISEKSEIFDDQFSVERPDGSNFTLKIRSTKLEDSAMYFCASSGQIQMNTEAFFGQGTRLTVV.